Listed here are 29 T cell receptor beta chains from one sample, sequenced in a study of blood T cell repertoires in COVID-19. Some clones are missing from TCRdb's copy, which holds only in-frame ones; the method was immunoSEQ multiplex PCR. The data contain tens of thousands of clones, around 86% of them singletons. The sample taken for sequencing was peripheral blood. Source of these receptors: a man between 60 and 70 years old with active COVID-19.

The gene calls are TRBV7-2 and TRBJ2-5; the match to TRBD2 covers 8 bases. The germline V gene has CDR1 SGHTA and CDR2 FQGNSA. V was clipped by 4 bases and J by 5 bases; unmatched bases: 9. The length of the CDR3 is 15 residues. CDR3 in amino acids: CASSSGGAYGETQYF. The CDR3 DNA follows: TGTGCCAGCAGCTCCGGGGGGGCTTACGGGGAGACCCAGTACTTC.

The chain couples TRBV12-5 to TRBJ2-3; D may be TRBD2 (6 bases). Per germline, CDR1 LGHNT and CDR2 FRNRAP. This CDR3 has 15 residues. The V end was cut by 1 base, the J end by 0 bases, with 8 bases between. CDR3 amino acids: CASGLGLESTDTQYF. The CDR3 DNA reads TGTGCTAGTGGTTTGGGACTAGAGAGCACAGATACGCAGTATTTT.

This chain links TRBV19 with TRBJ1-1, with 8 nucleotides matching TRBD1. The J segment lost 1 base and the V segment lost 11 bases, leaving 15 bases of the junction unmatched. The CDR3 consists of 16 residues. The germline V gene has CDR1 LNHDA and CDR2 SQIVND (reference sequence). CDR3 sequence: CALTGGTFYQNTEAFF. CDR3 sequence (DNA): TGTGCCCTCACAGGGGGGACCTTCTACCAGAACACTGAAGCTTTCTTT.

The V and J genes are TRBV7-9 and TRBJ2-3; D ambiguous. V was cut by 1 base and J by 11 bases, with 13 bases left in between. Germline CDR1 SEHNR, CDR2 FQNEAQ (reference sequence). This CDR3 contains 13 residues. The CDR3 spells CASSLDGSVGQYF. Written as DNA, the CDR3 is TGTGCCAGCAGCTTAGACGGGTCCGTGGGGCAGTATTTT. Filled out from reference TRBV7-9 and TRBJ2-3, the complete variable domain reads DTGVSQNPRHKITKRGQNVTFRCDPISEHNRLYWYRQTLGQGPEFLTYFQNEAQLEKSRLLSDRFSAERPKGSFSTLEIQRTEQGDSAMYLCASSLDGSVGQYFGPGTRLTVL.

The V and J genes are TRBV6-2 or TRBV6-3 and TRBJ1-4; D unresolved. Germline V gene data show CDR1 as MNHEY and CDR2 as SVGEGT. Trimming removed 2 bases from V and 6 bases from J, with 10 bases in between. The CDR3 runs 14 residues. The CDR3 loop is CASSYRVRDEKLFF. Written as DNA, the CDR3 is TGTGCCAGCAGTTACCGAGTGAGGGATGAAAAACTGTTTTTT.

The chain joins TRBV6-5 to TRBJ1-6; 9 bases agree with TRBD1. The CDR3 is 15 amino acids. The germline V gene encodes CDR1 MNHEY and CDR2 SVGAGI. V dropped 7 bases and J dropped 10; count of bases not matched to a gene: 11. The CDR3 sequence is CASTLQGARGSPLHF. The CDR3 coding sequence is TGTGCCAGCACCTTACAGGGGGCCAGGGGGTCACCCCTCCACTTT.

The chain is built from TRBV6-6 and TRBJ2-7; 11 nucleotides match TRBD2. CDR1 and CDR2 from the germline V gene are MNHNY and SVGAGI (reference sequence). Trimming removed 4 bases from V and 2 bases from J; junction bases left unmatched: 7. The CDR3 is 16 amino acids. The CDR3 bases are TGTGCCAGCAGTTTTATAGCGGGAGGGCCCCCCTACGAGCAGTACTTC. The encoded protein is CASSFIAGGPPYEQYF.

The chain employs TRBV9 and TRBJ2-5; 12 bases map to TRBD2. This CDR3 has 16 amino acids. CDR1 SGDLS and CDR2 YYNGEE come from the germline V gene. V dropped 3 bases and J dropped 4; count of bases not matched to a gene: 7. CDR3 region: CASSGRLAGAPETQYF. The CDR3 bases are TGTGCCAGCAGCGGCCGACTAGCGGGAGCGCCAGAGACCCAGTACTTC.

The rearrangement joins TRBV7-9 to TRBJ2-3; D not resolved. There are 13 residues in the CDR3. V gave up 5 bases and J gave up 2 bases, with 8 bases separating them. From germline, CDR1 is SEHNR and CDR2 FQNEAQ (reference sequence). The CDR3: CASSPPFTDTQYF. CDR3 in DNA: TGTGCCAGCAGCCCCCCTTTCACAGATACGCAGTATTTT.

The sample holds a few counts of this clone. The chain recombines TRBV19 with TRBJ1-3; TRBD1 aligns across 9 bases. This CDR3 is 17 amino acids long. Per the germline V gene, CDR1 is LNHDA and CDR2 is SQIVND (reference sequence). V lost 3 bases, J lost 0 bases, and 6 bases stayed unmatched. CDR3 protein: CASSMGTGFRSGNTIYF. Written as DNA, the CDR3 is TGTGCCAGTAGTATGGGGACAGGGTTCCGCTCTGGAAACACCATATATTTT. The whole variable domain, filled in from reference TRBV19 and TRBJ1-3, reads DGGITQSPKYLFRKEGQNVTLSCEQNLNHDAMYWYRQDPGQGLRLIYYSQIVNDFQKGDIAEGYSVSREKKESFPLTVTSAQKNPTAFYLCASSMGTGFRSGNTIYFGEGSWLTVV.

J is TRBJ2-5 and V is TRBV7-9, with no clear D. The CDR3 runs 14 residues. CDR1 and CDR2 from the germline V gene are SEHNR and FQNEAQ (reference sequence). V lost 1 base, J lost 0 bases, and 6 bases lay in between. This CDR3 is CASSLGLDQETQYF. The CDR3 DNA reads as TGTGCCAGCAGCTTAGGGTTAGACCAAGAGACCCAGTACTTC.

This chain joins TRBV5-1 and TRBJ2-2, with a weak D call TRBD1 (7 bases). Germline-derived CDR1 and CDR2 are SGHRS and YFSETQ. V was shortened by 0 bases and J by 5 bases, with 11 bases between the two germline ends. This CDR3 is 15 amino acids long. DNA of the CDR3: TGCGCCAGCAGCTTGGCTCAGGGGGGTACCGGGGAGCTGTTTTTT. Its protein is CASSLAQGGTGELFF.

In DNA, the CDR3 is TGTGCCACCACGGGGACAGGGTACAATGAGCAGTTCTTC. As protein: CATTGTGYNEQFF. V gene TRBV25-1 combines with J gene TRBJ2-1; TRBD1 matches at 9 bases. With 10 bases clipped from V and 4 bases from J, the junction kept 5 bases outside the gene matches. Germline V CDR1 and CDR2: MGHDK, SYGVNS. The CDR3 extends over 13 amino acids.

The rearrangement uses TRBV19 and TRBJ2-1; D not resolved. CDR1 LNHDA and CDR2 SQIVND come from the germline V gene (reference sequence). Trimming left V 7 bases short and J 2 bases short, with 15 bases between. CDR3 size: 15 residues. The CDR3: CASKLSSVTYNEQFF. Here the CDR3 DNA reads TGTGCCAGTAAGCTCAGCAGCGTAACCTACAATGAGCAGTTCTTC.

The chain couples TRBV11-2 to TRBJ2-2; 7 positions match TRBD1. CDR1 and CDR2 (germline): SGHAT, FQNNGV. CDR3 length: 15 residues. With V trimmed by 4 bases and J by 0 bases, 2 bases remained unmatched. The CDR3 bases are TGTGCCAGCAGCTATGGGACAGCGAACACCGGGGAGCTGTTTTTT. It yields the protein CASSYGTANTGELFF. Filled out from reference TRBV11-2 and TRBJ2-2, the complete variable domain reads EAGVAQSPRYKIIEKRQSVAFWCNPISGHATLYWYQQILGQGPKLLIQFQNNGVVDDSQLPKDRFSAERLKGVDSTLKIQPAKLEDSAVYLCASSYGTANTGELFFGEGSRLTVL.

The chain links TRBV4-2 to TRBJ1-3; D perhaps matches TRBD1 (5 bases). Germline V gene data show CDR1 as LGHNA and CDR2 as YNFKEQ. With 4 bases removed from V and 3 bases from J, the gap between germline ends came to 13 bases. CDR3 length equals 15 residues. CDR3 sequence reads: CASSLDKGFGNTIYF. The CDR3 bases are TGTGCCAGCAGCCTCGACAAGGGGTTTGGAAACACCATATATTTT.

This clone is a singleton in its sample. The chain links TRBV24-1 to TRBJ2-2, with 9 bases that match TRBD1. The V segment lost 9 bases and the J segment 7 bases; nucleotides outside the gene matches: 8. Germline V CDR1 and CDR2: KGHDR, SFDVKD. The CDR3 runs 14 residues. As DNA, the CDR3 is TGTGCCACCGGGACAGGGACGAAAGGCGGGGAGCTGTTTTTT. Its translation is CATGTGTKGGELFF.

CDR3 in amino acids: CASSSQQGAKNIQYF. CDR3 nucleotides: TGTGCCAGTAGCAGTCAACAGGGAGCCAAAAACATTCAGTACTTC. This chain joins TRBV19 and TRBJ2-4; tentative D call: TRBD1 (6 bases). V gave up 6 bases and J gave up 0 bases, with 12 bases separating them. This CDR3 contains 15 residues. Germline lookup yields CDR1 LNHDA and CDR2 SQIVND (reference sequence).

The rearrangement joins TRBV27 to TRBJ1-2, with 8 bases aligning to TRBD1. Germline CDR1 and CDR2: MNHEY and SMNVEV (reference sequence). V gave up 0 bases and J gave up 12 bases; unmatched junction bases: 15. CDR3 length: 16 residues. This CDR3 reads CASSLSGMTGARSHTF. The CDR3 DNA sequence: TGTGCCAGCAGTTTATCGGGGATGACAGGGGCCAGGTCACACACCTTC.

The chain has TRBV7-3 and TRBJ2-3; 14 nucleotides align to TRBD2. V lost 2 bases to trimming and J lost 5 bases; unmatched junction nucleotides: 3. Germline lookup yields CDR1 SGHTA and CDR2 FQGTGA. There are 16 residues in the CDR3. CDR3: CASSLGTSGRGDTQYF. The CDR3 nucleotides read TGTGCCAGCAGCTTAGGGACTAGCGGGAGAGGAGATACGCAGTATTTT.

V and J are TRBV2 and TRBJ2-2, with D perhaps matching TRBD1 (7 bases). Trimming left V 3 bases short and J 6 bases short, with 14 bases between. The germline gives CDR1 SNHLY, CDR2 FYNNEI. The CDR3 loop spans 15 amino acids. The CDR3 nucleotides are TGTGCCAGCAGTGATGATTCAGGGGGGTCCGGGGAGCTGTTTTTT. Translated: CASSDDSGGSGELFF.

The chain combines TRBV19 with TRBJ1-1, with TRBD1 matching over 11 bases. The V gene's germline CDR1 is LNHDA and CDR2 SQIVND (reference sequence). The V and J ends lost 5 bases and 4 bases, in that order; junction bases with no gene match: 3. This CDR3 is built from 14 residues. Written as DNA, the CDR3 is TGTGCCAGTAGTTTCGGGACAGGGGGCACTGAAGCTTTCTTT. Its translation: CASSFGTGGTEAFF.

This rearrangement joins TRBV5-6 to TRBJ2-1; D gene uncertain. This CDR3 spans 11 amino acids. The V gene lost 3 bases and the J gene lost 4 bases, with 2 bases spanning the gap. Per the germline V gene, CDR1 is SGHDT and CDR2 is YYEEEE. CDR3 in DNA: TGTGCCAGCAGCTCATACAATGAGCAGTTCTTC. Protein product: CASSSYNEQFF.

V usage is TRBV4-2 and J usage is TRBJ2-1; TRBD1 matches 11 bases. CDR1 and CDR2 from the germline V gene are LGHNA and YNFKEQ. The CDR3 extends over 16 amino acids. With V trimmed by 7 bases and J by 9 bases, 14 bases remained unmatched. For the CDR3, the DNA is TGTGCCAGCACCACCCCAGGGGACAGGGGGTACGGTGAGCAGTTCTTC. Translation: CASTTPGDRGYGEQFF.

The chain joins TRBV28 to TRBJ1-5; the match to TRBD1 covers 7 bases. After removal of 5 bases from V and 7 bases from J, the junction contained 14 bases not matched to a gene. CDR3 length: 16 residues. Germline V CDR1 and CDR2: MDHEN, SYDVKM. This CDR3 reads CASSPTMTGSKQPQHF. For the CDR3, the DNA is TGTGCCAGCAGTCCGACGATGACAGGGAGTAAACAGCCCCAGCATTTT.

V gene TRBV5-4 combines with J gene TRBJ2-5; TRBD2 aligns across 12 bases. Germline V CDR1 and CDR2: SGHNT, YYREEE (reference sequence). This CDR3 contains 16 residues. The J segment lost 6 bases and the V segment lost 1 base, leaving 7 bases of the junction unmatched. The CDR3 DNA is TGTGCCAGCAGCTTGAGTGCTAGCGGGGGGGGTAAGACCCAGTACTTC. Its protein product is CASSLSASGGGKTQYF. Supplemented by reference TRBV5-4 and TRBJ2-5, the full variable domain reads ETGVTQSPTHLIKTRGQQVTLRCSSQSGHNTVSWYQQALGQGPQFIFQYYREEENGRGNFPPRFSGLQFPNYSSELNVNALELDDSALYLCASSLSASGGGKTQYFGPGTRLLVL.

The chain employs TRBV30 and TRBJ2-5, with 8 positions matching TRBD1. CDR3 length: 13 residues. The junction had 5 bases not matched to a gene; V was cut back by 2 bases and J by 6 bases. In germline, CDR1 is GTSNPN, CDR2 SVGIG (reference sequence). The CDR3 reads CAWSLQGGQTQYF. CDR3 in DNA: TGTGCCTGGAGTTTACAGGGGGGACAGACCCAGTACTTC.

V usage is TRBV7-2 and J usage is TRBJ2-1; D ambiguous. Trimming took 5 bases from V and 3 from J, leaving 5 bases between them. The CDR3 runs to 12 residues. Germline loops: CDR1 SGHTA, CDR2 FQGNSA. The CDR3, as DNA: TGTGCCAGCAGCCTTAACTACAATGAGCAGTTCTTC. Residues: CASSLNYNEQFF.

With respect to this clone: Sequence at one end of the junction differs from germline and may be a read error. The chain employs TRBV5-3 and TRBJ1-3, with D possibly being TRBD1 (5 bases). TRBV5-3 has ORF status, its function being uncertain. The CDR3 extends over 11 amino acids. CDR3 sequence: CARSGDSPIVF. DNA for the CDR3: TGTGCCAGAAGCGGGGACTCTCCCATCGTTTTT.